The source of this T cell receptor beta chain is a study of blood T cell repertoires in COVID-19. In the study's own analysis: The assay estimated nucleated cells by amplifying reference gene primers. The method was immunoSEQ multiplex PCR; TCRdb's version includes in-frame clones alone and lacks a portion of them. V, J and clone size derive from that table, while D and trimming were established from the DNA sequence. The data show fewer than 250,000 clones, with less than 90% seen just once and about 2.2% held by the top ten. Germline V lookup: CDR1 SQVTM, CDR2 ANQGSEA. The trim removed 6 bases at V and 4 bases at J, leaving 10 bases unmatched. CDR3 length equals 15 residues.

Sequencing used peripheral blood. The receptor was derived from a woman aged 50 to 65 with acute or convalescent COVID-19. The chain has TRBV29-1 and TRBJ2-1; 9 nucleotides agree with TRBD2. CDR3 amino acids: CSVKPLAGPYNEQFF. As DNA, the CDR3 is TGCAGCGTAAAGCCTCTAGCGGGACCTTACAATGAGCAGTTCTTC.